This entry is about one T cell receptor beta chain. This sample stems from a study of blood T cell repertoires in COVID-19. Study-wide context: The samples span acute and convalescent COVID-19 from the United States, Italy and Spain. T cells, B-cell-depleted T cells, or PBMCs supplied cDNA or gDNA.

Original data processing: Estimates of nucleated cell counts were drawn from the amplification of reference gene primers. Some clones are missing from TCRdb's copy, which holds only in-frame ones; the method was immunoSEQ multiplex PCR. That table is the source of V, J and clone size, and D and trimming were worked out from the DNA. This sample carries over 100,000 clones, over 70% of them seen once, and the ten largest clones take over 12%. The source is a man aged 45-60 years with acute or convalescent COVID-19. The sequenced sample was peripheral blood.

The CDR3 sequence: CSASTGTNYGYTF. CDR3 bases: TGCAGCGCCTCGACAGGGACTAACTATGGCTACACCTTC. V usage is TRBV29-1 and J usage is TRBJ1-2; TRBD1 matches 7 bases. V lost 7 bases, J lost 0 bases, and 5 bases stayed unmatched. CDR1 and CDR2 (germline): SQVTM, ANQGSEA. The CDR3 runs to 13 residues.